These 15 T cell receptor beta chains were sequenced from one sample in a study of blood T cell repertoires in COVID-19. Sequencing was performed with immunoSEQ multiplex PCR; in TCRdb, only in-frame clones are kept and a portion is missing. The repertoire holds approximately 270,000 clones, 65% to 90% seen once, with around 1.7% in the top ten. The sequencing sample was made of PBMCs or T cells enriched from blood (not recorded which). The receptors here all came from a man aged 35 to 55 who had recovered from COVID-19.

This clone has only one observation. The chain employs TRBV6-5 and TRBJ2-5; tentative D call: TRBD1 (6 bases). V was clipped by 7 bases and J by 4 bases, with 13 bases between them. Per germline, CDR1 MNHEY and CDR2 SVGAGI. CDR3 length: 13 amino acids. The CDR3 DNA follows: TGTGCCAGCACCCAGGGGACGGCAGAGACCCAGTACTTC. Amino acids: CASTQGTAETQYF.

This clone was found once. The V and J genes are TRBV19 and TRBJ2-7; 10 bases align to TRBD2. Germline loops: CDR1 LNHDA, CDR2 SQIVND (reference sequence). The V and J ends lost 6 bases and 0 bases, in that order; junction bases with no gene match: 14. The CDR3 is made up of 18 amino acids. The CDR3 bases are TGTGCCAGTAGCACCACGGGACTAGCGACCCACTTCTCCTACGAGCAGTACTTC. Its translation is CASSTTGLATHFSYEQYF.

This clone was picked up one time. CDR3 loop: CASSQDGSGTYEQYF. The CDR3 coding sequence is TGCGCCAGCAGCCAAGATGGAAGCGGTACCTACGAGCAGTACTTC. The V gene is TRBV4-1, the J gene TRBJ2-7, with D possibly being TRBD2 (5 bases). Germline CDR1 MGHRA, CDR2 YSYEKL. V lost 0 bases and J 2 bases, leaving 11 bases between the germline ends. The CDR3 has 15 residues.

The chain carries TRBV7-9 and TRBJ2-3; D gene unclear. The CDR3 loop spans 13 amino acids. CDR1 and CDR2 (germline): SEHNR, FQNEAQ (reference sequence). Between the trimmed V and J ends, which lost 5 bases and 0 bases, there was a span of 6 bases. Here the CDR3 reads CASSPPSTDTQYF. The DNA of the CDR3 is TGTGCCAGCAGCCCCCCTAGCACAGATACGCAGTATTTT.

The chain couples TRBV3-1 (or the pseudogene TRBV3-2) to TRBJ1-2; 7 nucleotides match TRBD1. V lost 4 bases and J lost 6; bases outside the gene matches: 17. Germline values: CDR1 LGHDT, CDR2 YNNKEL (reference sequence). This CDR3 has 17 amino acids. The DNA for the CDR3 is TGTGCCAGCAGCCGCATGGGGCAGGGGGTTATTTTGGATGGCTACACCTTC. Protein: CASSRMGQGVILDGYTF.

The chain couples TRBV3-1 (or the pseudogene TRBV3-2) to TRBJ1-2; D not resolved. The CDR3 is 14 amino acids. In germline, CDR1 is LGHDT, CDR2 YNNKEL (reference sequence). The V gene lost 4 bases and the J gene lost 4 bases, with 13 bases spanning the gap. The CDR3 DNA is TGTGCCAGCAGCCCCCAACTAGAAACCTATGGCTACACCTTC. This sequence encodes CASSPQLETYGYTF.

The gene calls are TRBV10-3 and TRBJ1-1; 8 nucleotides line up with TRBD1. This CDR3 is built from 15 residues. Germline CDR1 and CDR2: ENHRY and SYGVKD. V trimming: 4 bases; J trimming: 1 base; junction bases outside the gene matches: 5. The CDR3 sequence is CAISVGQGENTEAFF. DNA of the CDR3: TGTGCCATCAGTGTTGGACAGGGCGAGAACACTGAAGCTTTCTTT.

The V and J genes are TRBV5-1 and TRBJ1-3; TRBD1 might be the D (6 bases). Germline V CDR1 and CDR2: SGHRS, YFSETQ. V was shortened by 5 bases and J by 3 bases, with 18 bases between the two germline ends. The CDR3 spans 16 residues. The CDR3 protein is CASSLNRVISGNTIYF. DNA of the CDR3: TGCGCCAGCAGTTTGAACAGGGTGATTAGTGGAAACACCATATATTTT.

The chain has TRBV21-1 and TRBJ1-2; the table's D call, TRBD1, has no DNA check behind it. TRBV21-1 is a recognized pseudogene. The CDR3 has 14 amino acids. CDR3 amino acids: CASRNRGPKDGYTF. CDR3 sequence (DNA): TGTGCCAGCAGAAACAGGGGGCCCAAGGACGGCTACACCTTC.

This CDR3 reads CASSLEQLNTEAFF. CDR3 nucleotides: TGTGCCAGCAGCTTAGAACAGCTGAACACTGAAGCTTTCTTT. The gene calls are TRBV7-9 and TRBJ1-1; D gene uncertain. The CDR3 has 14 amino acids. The V end was cut by 1 base, the J end by 0 bases, with 6 bases between. From germline, CDR1 is SEHNR and CDR2 FQNEAQ (reference sequence).

The chain couples TRBV7-2 to TRBJ1-5; no clear D. The germline gives CDR1 SGHTA, CDR2 FQGNSA. The V gene lost 7 bases and the J gene lost 8 bases, with 18 bases spanning the gap. This CDR3 has 14 amino acids. CDR3 protein: CASTPLPGGEPQHF. In DNA, the CDR3 is TGTGCCAGCACCCCCCTACCTGGCGGGGAGCCCCAGCATTTT.

This clone was recorded a few times. The chain joins TRBV5-1 to TRBJ2-7, with 9 bases that match TRBD1. In germline, CDR1 is SGHRS, CDR2 YFSETQ. The CDR3 has 16 amino acids. The V segment lost 0 bases and the J segment 2 bases; nucleotides outside the gene matches: 6. The CDR3 bases are TGCGCCAGCAGCTTGGAGGGGACAGGGTCCGCCTACGAGCAGTACTTC. Amino acid sequence: CASSLEGTGSAYEQYF.

V gene TRBV2 combines with J gene TRBJ2-2; 10 bases line up with TRBD2. Per the germline V gene, CDR1 is SNHLY and CDR2 is FYNNEI. This CDR3 has 18 amino acids. V shed 10 bases and J 6 bases; nucleotides not matched to a gene: 20. The CDR3 coding sequence is TGTGCCATCACACCTAGCGGGAGAGCCCTTGAGTCAGCCGGGGAGCTGTTTTTT. Its translation: CAITPSGRALESAGELFF.

This clone occurred once. The chain uses TRBV6-1 and TRBJ1-5; 8 positions match TRBD1. V trimming: 3 bases; J trimming: 2 bases; junction bases outside the gene matches: 6. CDR3 length: 16 residues. Per the germline V gene, CDR1 is MNHNS and CDR2 is SASEGT. CDR3 region: CASSDRGRSGNQPQHF. The CDR3 coding sequence is TGTGCCAGCAGTGACAGGGGGCGTTCGGGCAATCAGCCCCAGCATTTT.

The chain carries TRBV4-3 and TRBJ2-4, with 12 bases fitting TRBD2. Losses at the gene ends were 1 base for V and 8 bases for J; bases not matched to a gene: 9. The CDR3 runs 17 residues. The germline V gene encodes CDR1 LGHNA and CDR2 YSLEER. CDR3 loop: CASSQVVRTSGADIQYF. In DNA, the CDR3 is TGCGCCAGCAGCCAAGTCGTCAGGACTAGCGGGGCGGACATTCAGTACTTC.